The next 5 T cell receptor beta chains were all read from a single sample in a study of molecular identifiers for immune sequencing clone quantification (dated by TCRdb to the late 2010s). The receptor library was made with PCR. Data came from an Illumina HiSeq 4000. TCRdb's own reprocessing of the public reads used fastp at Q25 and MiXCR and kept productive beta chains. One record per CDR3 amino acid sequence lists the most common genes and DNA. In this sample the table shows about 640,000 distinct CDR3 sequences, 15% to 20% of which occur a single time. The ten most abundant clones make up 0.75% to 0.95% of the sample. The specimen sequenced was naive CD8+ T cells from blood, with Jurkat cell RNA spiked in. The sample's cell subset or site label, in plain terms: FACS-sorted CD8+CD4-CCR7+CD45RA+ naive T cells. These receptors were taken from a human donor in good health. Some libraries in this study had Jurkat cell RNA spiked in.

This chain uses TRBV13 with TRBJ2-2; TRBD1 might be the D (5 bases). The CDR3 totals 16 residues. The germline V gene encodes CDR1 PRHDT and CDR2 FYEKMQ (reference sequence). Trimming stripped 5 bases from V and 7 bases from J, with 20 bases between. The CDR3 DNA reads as TGTGCCAGCAGCCCATTGGGGCCCCGTGGAGTCGGGGAGCTGTTTTTT. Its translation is CASSPLGPRGVGELFF.

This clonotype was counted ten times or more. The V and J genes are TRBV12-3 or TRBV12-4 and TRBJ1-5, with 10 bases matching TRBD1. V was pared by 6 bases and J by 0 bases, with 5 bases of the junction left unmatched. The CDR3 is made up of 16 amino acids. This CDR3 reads CASSGTGVYSNQPQHF. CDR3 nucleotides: TGTGCCAGCAGCGGGACAGGGGTTTATAGCAATCAGCCCCAGCATTTT.

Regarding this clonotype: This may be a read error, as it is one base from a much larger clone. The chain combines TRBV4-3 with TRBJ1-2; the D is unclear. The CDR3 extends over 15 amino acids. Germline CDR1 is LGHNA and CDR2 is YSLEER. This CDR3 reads CVSSQDLGRPTSYTF. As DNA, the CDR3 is TGCGTCAGCAGCCAAGATCTGGGCAGACCAACTAGCTACACCTTC.

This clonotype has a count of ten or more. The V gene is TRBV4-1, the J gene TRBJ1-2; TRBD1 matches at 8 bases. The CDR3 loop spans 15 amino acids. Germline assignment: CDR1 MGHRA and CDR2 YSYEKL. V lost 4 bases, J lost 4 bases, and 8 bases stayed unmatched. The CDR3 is CASSPGAGGFYGYTF. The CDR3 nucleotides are TGCGCCAGCAGCCCCGGGGCAGGGGGCTTCTATGGCTACACCTTC.

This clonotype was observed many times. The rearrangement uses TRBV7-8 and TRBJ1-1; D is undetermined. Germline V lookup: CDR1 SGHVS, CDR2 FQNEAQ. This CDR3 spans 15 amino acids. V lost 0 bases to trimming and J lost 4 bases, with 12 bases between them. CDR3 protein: CASSLALVAGTEAFF. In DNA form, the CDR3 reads TGTGCCAGCAGCTTAGCTCTCGTCGCGGGCACTGAAGCTTTCTTT.